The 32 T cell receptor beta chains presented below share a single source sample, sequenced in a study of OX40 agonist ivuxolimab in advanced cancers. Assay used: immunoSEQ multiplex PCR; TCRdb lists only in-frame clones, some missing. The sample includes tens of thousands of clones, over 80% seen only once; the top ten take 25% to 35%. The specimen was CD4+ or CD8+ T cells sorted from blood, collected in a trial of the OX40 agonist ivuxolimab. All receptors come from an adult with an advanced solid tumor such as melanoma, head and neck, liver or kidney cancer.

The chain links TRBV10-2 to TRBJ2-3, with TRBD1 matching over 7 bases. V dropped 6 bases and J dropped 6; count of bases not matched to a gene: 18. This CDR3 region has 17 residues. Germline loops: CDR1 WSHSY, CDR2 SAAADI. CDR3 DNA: TGCGCCAGCAGGGCCGACAGGGAATGGACAACGTGGGATACGCAGTATTTT. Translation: CASRADREWTTWDTQYF.

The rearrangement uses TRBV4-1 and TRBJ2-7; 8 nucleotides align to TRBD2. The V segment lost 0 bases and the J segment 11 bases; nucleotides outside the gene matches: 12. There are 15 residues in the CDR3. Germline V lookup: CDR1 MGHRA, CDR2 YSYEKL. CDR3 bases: TGCGCCAGCAGCCAAGATTACCGGGAGGGCCGGTTCAAGTACTTC. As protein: CASSQDYREGRFKYF.

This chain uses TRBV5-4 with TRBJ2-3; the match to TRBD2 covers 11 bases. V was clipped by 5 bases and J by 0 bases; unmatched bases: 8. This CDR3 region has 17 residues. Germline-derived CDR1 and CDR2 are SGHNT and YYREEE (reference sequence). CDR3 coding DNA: TGTGCCAGCAGTAGGACTAGCGGGTTTGTTAGCACAGATACGCAGTATTTT. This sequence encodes CASSRTSGFVSTDTQYF.

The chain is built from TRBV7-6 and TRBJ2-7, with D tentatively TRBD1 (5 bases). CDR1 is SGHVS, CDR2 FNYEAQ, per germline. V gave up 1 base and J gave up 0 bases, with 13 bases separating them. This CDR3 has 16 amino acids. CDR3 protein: CASSLGPDSSSYEQYF. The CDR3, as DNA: TGTGCCAGCAGCTTAGGCCCCGACAGTAGCTCCTACGAGCAGTACTTC.

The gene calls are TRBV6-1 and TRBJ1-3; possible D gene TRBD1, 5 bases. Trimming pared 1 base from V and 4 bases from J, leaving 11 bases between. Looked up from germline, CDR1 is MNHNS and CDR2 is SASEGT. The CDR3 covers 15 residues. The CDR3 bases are TGTGCCAGCAGTGAAGGGCAGGGCCGAGGAAACACCATATATTTT. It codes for CASSEGQGRGNTIYF.

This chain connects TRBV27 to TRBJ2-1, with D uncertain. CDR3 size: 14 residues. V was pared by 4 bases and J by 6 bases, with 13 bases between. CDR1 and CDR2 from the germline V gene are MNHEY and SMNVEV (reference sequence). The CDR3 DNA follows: TGTGCCAGCAGTTATTTAGCAGATTTCAATGAGCAGTTCTTC. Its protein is CASSYLADFNEQFF.

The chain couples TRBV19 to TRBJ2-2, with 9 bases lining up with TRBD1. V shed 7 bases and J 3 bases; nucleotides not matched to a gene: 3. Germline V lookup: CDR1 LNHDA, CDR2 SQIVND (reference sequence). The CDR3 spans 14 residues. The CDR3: CASNTGGHTGELFF. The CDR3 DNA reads TGTGCCAGTAACACAGGGGGCCACACCGGGGAGCTGTTTTTT. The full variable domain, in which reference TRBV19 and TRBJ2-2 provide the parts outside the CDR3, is DGGITQSPKYLFRKEGQNVTLSCEQNLNHDAMYWYRQDPGQGLRLIYYSQIVNDFQKGDIAEGYSVSREKKESFPLTVTSAQKNPTAFYLCASNTGGHTGELFFGEGSRLTVL.

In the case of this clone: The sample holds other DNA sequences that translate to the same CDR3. The chain's CDR3 is CASSSGQGYEQYF. CDR3 DNA: TGTGCCAGCAGTTCGGGACAGGGCTACGAGCAGTACTTC. The chain combines TRBV6-5 with TRBJ2-7; TRBD1 matches 9 bases. J was trimmed by 3 bases and V by 4 bases; bases with no gene match: 1. CDR1 and CDR2 from the germline V gene are MNHEY and SVGAGI. The CDR3 runs 13 residues.

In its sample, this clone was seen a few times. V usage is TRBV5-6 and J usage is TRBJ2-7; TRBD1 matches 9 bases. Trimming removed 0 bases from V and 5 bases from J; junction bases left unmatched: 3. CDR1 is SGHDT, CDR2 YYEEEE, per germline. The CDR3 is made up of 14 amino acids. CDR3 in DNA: TGTGCCAGCAGCTTGGCCGGGACAGGGAACGAGCAGTACTTC. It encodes CASSLAGTGNEQYF.

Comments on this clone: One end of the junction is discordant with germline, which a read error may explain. CDR3 coding DNA: TGTGCTAGCAGCCGAGGGGGCCAGCCCGGGGAGCTGTTTTTT. It is translated as CASSRGGQPGELFF. The chain recombines TRBV7-7 with TRBJ2-2, with 7 bases lining up with TRBD1. Looked up from germline, CDR1 is SSHAT and CDR2 is FNYEAQ (reference sequence). The length of the CDR3 is 14 residues.

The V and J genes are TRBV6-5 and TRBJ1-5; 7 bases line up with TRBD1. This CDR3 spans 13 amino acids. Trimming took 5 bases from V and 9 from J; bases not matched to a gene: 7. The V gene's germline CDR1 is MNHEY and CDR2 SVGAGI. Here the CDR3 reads CASSPGGVAPQHF. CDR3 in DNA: TGTGCCAGCAGTCCAGGGGGTGTCGCGCCCCAGCATTTT.

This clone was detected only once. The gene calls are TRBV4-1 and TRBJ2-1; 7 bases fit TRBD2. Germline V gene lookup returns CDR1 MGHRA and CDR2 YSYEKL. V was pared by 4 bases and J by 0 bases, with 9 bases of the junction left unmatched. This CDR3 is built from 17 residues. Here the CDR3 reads CASSRLAGGSSYNEQFF. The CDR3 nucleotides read TGCGCCAGCAGCCGCCTGGCGGGCGGGAGCTCCTACAATGAGCAGTTCTTC.

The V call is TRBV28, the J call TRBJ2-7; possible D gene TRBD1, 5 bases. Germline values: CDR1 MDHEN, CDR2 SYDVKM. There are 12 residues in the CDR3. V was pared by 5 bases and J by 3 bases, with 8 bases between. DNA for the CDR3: TGTGCCAGCAGTAGGGGTTACTACGAGCAGTACTTC. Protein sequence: CASSRGYYEQYF. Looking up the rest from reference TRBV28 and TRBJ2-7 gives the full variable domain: DVKVTQSSRYLVKRTGEKVFLECVQDMDHENMFWYRQDPGLGLRLIYFSYDVKMKEKGDIPEGYSVSREKKERFSLILESASTNQTSMYLCASSRGYYEQYFGPGTRLTVT.

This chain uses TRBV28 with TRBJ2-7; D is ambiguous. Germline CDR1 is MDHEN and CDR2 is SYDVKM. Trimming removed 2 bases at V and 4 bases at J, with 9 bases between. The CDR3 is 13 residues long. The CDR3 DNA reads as TGTGCCAGCAGTTTAGGAGTCTATTACGAGCAGTACTTC. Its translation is CASSLGVYYEQYF. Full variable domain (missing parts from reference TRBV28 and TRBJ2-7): DVKVTQSSRYLVKRTGEKVFLECVQDMDHENMFWYRQDPGLGLRLIYFSYDVKMKEKGDIPEGYSVSREKKERFSLILESASTNQTSMYLCASSLGVYYEQYFGPGTRLTVT.

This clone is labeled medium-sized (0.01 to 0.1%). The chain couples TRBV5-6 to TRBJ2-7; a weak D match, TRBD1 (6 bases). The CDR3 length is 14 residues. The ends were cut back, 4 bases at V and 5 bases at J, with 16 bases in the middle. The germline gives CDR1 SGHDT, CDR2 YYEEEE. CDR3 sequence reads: CASSGDLQGHEQYF. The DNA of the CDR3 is TGTGCCAGCAGCGGGGACCTACAGGGCCACGAGCAGTACTTC.

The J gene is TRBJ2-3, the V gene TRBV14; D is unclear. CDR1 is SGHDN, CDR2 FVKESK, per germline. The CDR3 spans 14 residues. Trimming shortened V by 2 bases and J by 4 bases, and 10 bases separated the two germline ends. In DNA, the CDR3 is TGTGCCAGCAGCCAACGACAAGGCCCAGATACGCAGTATTTT. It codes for CASSQRQGPDTQYF. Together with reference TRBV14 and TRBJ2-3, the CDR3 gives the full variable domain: EAGVTQFPSHSVIEKGQTVTLRCDPISGHDNLYWYRRVMGKEIKFLLHFVKESKQDESGMPNNRFLAERTGGTYSTLKVQPAELEDSGVYFCASSQRQGPDTQYFGPGTRLTVL.

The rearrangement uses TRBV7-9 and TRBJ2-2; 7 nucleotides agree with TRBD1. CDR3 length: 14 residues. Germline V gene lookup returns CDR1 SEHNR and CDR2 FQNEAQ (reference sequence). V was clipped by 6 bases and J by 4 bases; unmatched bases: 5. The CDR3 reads CASRSGTVTGELFF. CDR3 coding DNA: TGTGCCAGCAGATCCGGGACAGTCACCGGGGAGCTGTTTTTT.

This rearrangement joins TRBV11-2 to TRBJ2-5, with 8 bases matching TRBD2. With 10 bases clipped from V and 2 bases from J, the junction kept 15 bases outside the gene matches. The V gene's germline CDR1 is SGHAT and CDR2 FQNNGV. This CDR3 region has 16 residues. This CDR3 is CATSRGGLAVQETQYF. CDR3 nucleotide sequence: TGTGCCACTTCCCGCGGGGGGCTAGCGGTACAAGAGACCCAGTACTTC.

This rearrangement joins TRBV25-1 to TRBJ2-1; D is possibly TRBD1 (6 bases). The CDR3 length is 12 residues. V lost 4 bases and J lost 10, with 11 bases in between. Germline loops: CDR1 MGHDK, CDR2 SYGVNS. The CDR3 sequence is CASSVGGSEQFF. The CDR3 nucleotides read TGTGCCAGCAGTGTAGGGGGATCCGAGCAGTTCTTC.

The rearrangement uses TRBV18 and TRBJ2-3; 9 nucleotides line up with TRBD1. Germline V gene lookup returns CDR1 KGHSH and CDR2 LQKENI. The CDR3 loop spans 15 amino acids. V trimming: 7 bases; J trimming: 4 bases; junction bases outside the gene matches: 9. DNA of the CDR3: TGTGCCAGCTTAAACAGGGGGCGCGTCTCAGATACGCAGTATTTT. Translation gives CASLNRGRVSDTQYF.

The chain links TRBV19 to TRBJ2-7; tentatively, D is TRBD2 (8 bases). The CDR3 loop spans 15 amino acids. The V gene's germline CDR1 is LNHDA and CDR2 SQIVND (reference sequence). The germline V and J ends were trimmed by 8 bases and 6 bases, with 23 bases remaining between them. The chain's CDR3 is CASARGREAKGEQYF. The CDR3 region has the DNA TGTGCCAGTGCTAGGGGGCGGGAGGCAAAGGGCGAGCAGTACTTC.

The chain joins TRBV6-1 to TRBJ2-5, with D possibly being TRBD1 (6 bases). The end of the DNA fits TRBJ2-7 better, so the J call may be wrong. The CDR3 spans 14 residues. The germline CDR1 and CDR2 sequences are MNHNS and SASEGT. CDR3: CASRSGTLTYEQYF. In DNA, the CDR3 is TGTGCCAGCAGATCCGGGACACTTACCTACGAGCAGTACTTC.

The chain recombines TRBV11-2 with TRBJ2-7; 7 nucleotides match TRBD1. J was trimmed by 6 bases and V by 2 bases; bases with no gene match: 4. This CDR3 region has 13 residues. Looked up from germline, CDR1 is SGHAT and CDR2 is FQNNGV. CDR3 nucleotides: TGTGCCAGCAGCTTAATAACAGGGGCCGAGCAGTACTTC. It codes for CASSLITGAEQYF.

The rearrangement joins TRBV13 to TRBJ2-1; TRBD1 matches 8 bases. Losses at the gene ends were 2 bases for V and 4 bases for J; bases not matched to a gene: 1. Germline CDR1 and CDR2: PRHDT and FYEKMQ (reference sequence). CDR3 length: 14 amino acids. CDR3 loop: CASSLTGGYNEQFF. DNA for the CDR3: TGTGCCAGCAGCTTAACAGGGGGGTACAATGAGCAGTTCTTC.

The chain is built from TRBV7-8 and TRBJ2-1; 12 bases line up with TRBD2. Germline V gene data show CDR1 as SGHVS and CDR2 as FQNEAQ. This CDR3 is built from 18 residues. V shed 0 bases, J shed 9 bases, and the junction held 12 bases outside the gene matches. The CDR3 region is CASSLAALAGGPIGEQFF. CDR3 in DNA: TGTGCCAGCAGCTTAGCCGCTCTAGCGGGAGGGCCAATTGGTGAGCAGTTCTTC.

The CDR3 loop is CASSIDGTAGGEQYF. The CDR3 DNA is TGTGCCAGTAGTATAGACGGGACCGCTGGCGGGGAGCAGTACTTC. The genes are TRBV19 and TRBJ2-7, with D perhaps TRBD1 or TRBD2 (5 bases each). The germline gives CDR1 LNHDA, CDR2 SQIVND (reference sequence). There are 15 residues in the CDR3. V dropped 0 bases and J dropped 7 bases, with 16 bases sitting between them.

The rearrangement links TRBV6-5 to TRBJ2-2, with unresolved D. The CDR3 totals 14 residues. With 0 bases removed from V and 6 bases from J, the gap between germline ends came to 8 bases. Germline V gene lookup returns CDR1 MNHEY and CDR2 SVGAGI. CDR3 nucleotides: TGTGCCAGCAGTTACTCTTCCCCCGCCGGGGAGCTGTTTTTT. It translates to CASSYSSPAGELFF.

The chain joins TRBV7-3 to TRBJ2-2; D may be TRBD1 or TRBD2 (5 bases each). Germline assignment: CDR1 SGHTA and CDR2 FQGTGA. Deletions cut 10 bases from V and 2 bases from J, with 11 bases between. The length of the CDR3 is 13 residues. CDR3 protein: CATGTSNTGELFF. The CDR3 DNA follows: TGTGCCACTGGGACGAGTAACACCGGGGAGCTGTTTTTT.

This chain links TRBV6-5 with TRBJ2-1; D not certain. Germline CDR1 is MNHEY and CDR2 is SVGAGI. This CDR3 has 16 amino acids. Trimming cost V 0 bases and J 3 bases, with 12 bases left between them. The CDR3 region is CASSYSGGVYYNEQFF. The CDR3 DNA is TGTGCCAGCAGTTACTCAGGTGGAGTTTACTACAATGAGCAGTTCTTC.

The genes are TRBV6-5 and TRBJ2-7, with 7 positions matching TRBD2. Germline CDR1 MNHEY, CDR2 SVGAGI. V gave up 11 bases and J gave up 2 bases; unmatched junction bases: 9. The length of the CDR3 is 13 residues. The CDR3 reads CAAARGGAYEQYF. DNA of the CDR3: TGTGCCGCTGCTCGTGGGGGGGCCTACGAGCAGTACTTC.

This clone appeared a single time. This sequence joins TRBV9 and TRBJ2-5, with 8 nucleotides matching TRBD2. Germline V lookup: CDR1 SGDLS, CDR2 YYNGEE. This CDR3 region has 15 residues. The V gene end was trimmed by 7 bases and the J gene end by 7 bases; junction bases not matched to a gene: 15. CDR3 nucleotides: TGTGCCAGCGGACCATCGACTAGCGCCCGGGGGACCCAGTACTTC. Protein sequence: CASGPSTSARGTQYF.

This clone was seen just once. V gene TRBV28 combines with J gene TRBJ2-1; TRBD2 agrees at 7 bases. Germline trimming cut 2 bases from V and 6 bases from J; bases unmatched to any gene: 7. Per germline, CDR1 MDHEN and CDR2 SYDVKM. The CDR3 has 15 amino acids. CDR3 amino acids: CASSLGLAAFNEQFF. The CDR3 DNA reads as TGTGCCAGCAGTTTAGGTCTAGCGGCCTTCAATGAGCAGTTCTTC.